One sample yielded the 2 T cell receptor beta chains listed below, sequenced in a study of Ad26.COV2.S vaccination and SARS-CoV-2 variants. Described treatment: 19 received Ad26.COV2.S at low or high dose, single or two shots; about 5 received placebo; per-sample allocation not given. Sampling happened 63 days after the first vaccine or placebo injection. The data were produced by immunoSEQ multiplex PCR, yet TCRdb's version contains in-frame clones alone and is incomplete. The sample records about 410,000 clones, 70% to 90% being singletons. The source was peripheral blood, collected in a trial of Ad26.COV2.S vaccine versus placebo. These receptor sequences come from a person between 18 and 65 years old who received the Ad26.COV2.S COVID-19 vaccine or a placebo.

The V and J genes are TRBV27 and TRBJ1-1; no clear D. This CDR3 is 14 amino acids long. Germline-derived CDR1 and CDR2 are MNHEY and SMNVEV (reference sequence). V was shortened by 3 bases and J by 3 bases, with 11 bases between the two germline ends. Here the CDR3 reads CASSFIPLDTEAFF. The CDR3 DNA reads TGTGCCAGCAGTTTTATCCCATTGGACACTGAAGCTTTCTTT.

The chain employs TRBV29-1 and TRBJ2-5; 12 nucleotides line up with TRBD2. Germline loops: CDR1 SQVTM, CDR2 ANQGSEA. There are 15 residues in the CDR3. V was clipped by 1 base and J by 5 bases; unmatched bases: 5. The DNA of the CDR3 is TGCAGCGTTGAAGTGCCTAGCGGGGGGGCGGAGACCCAGTACTTC. Translated, it gives CSVEVPSGGAETQYF.